What follows describes a single T cell receptor (beta chain). Its specificity is not known. A junction boundary mismatches the germline segment, possibly from a read error. Clones were sequenced by immunoSEQ multiplex PCR, and TCRdb holds only the in-frame ones, with some missing. The table lists approximately 120,000 clones, nearly 90% of them singletons. The data were obtained in a study of T cell responses to AZD1222 COVID-19 vaccine. Study-level findings and limits: Distributed over spike, vaccine-associated CD4 TCRs predominated at 160-218 and 743-854. Repertoires were obtained solely post-peak T cell response. Seropositive status at baseline applied to only six AZD1222 recipients.

There are 11 residues in the CDR3. Germline CDR1 reads SGHNT; CDR2 reads YYREEE (reference sequence). This clonotype originated in an adult in good health. The sample was peripheral blood, taken on day 0 of AZD1222 vaccination. This chain uses TRBV5-4 with TRBJ2-1; D not certain. The DNA of the CDR3 is TGTGCCAGCAGCTCCAACAATGAGCAGTTCTTC. It codes for CASSSNNEQFF.